These 23 T cell receptor beta chains were all obtained from the same sample, sequenced in a study of OX40 agonist ivuxolimab in advanced cancers. The method was immunoSEQ multiplex PCR; TCRdb's version includes in-frame clones alone and lacks a portion of them. The sample lists fewer than 100,000 clones; approximately 89% were seen once. Sample: CD4+ or CD8+ T cells sorted from blood, taken in a trial of the OX40 agonist ivuxolimab. The receptors shown here come from an adult with an advanced solid tumor such as melanoma, head and neck, liver or kidney cancer.

This chain uses TRBV7-2 with TRBJ1-1; 7 bases line up with TRBD1. Germline V gives CDR1 SGHTA, CDR2 FQGNSA. The CDR3 has 15 amino acids. J gave up 0 bases and V 5 bases, and 6 bases lay outside the gene matches. DNA for the CDR3: TGTGCCAGCAGCCCACGGACAGGACTGAACACTGAAGCTTTCTTT. It yields the protein CASSPRTGLNTEAFF.

This clone showed up just a few times. The genes are TRBV30 and TRBJ1-4, with D tentatively TRBD1 (6 bases). This CDR3 spans 14 amino acids. Trimming took off 0 bases at V and 8 bases at J, with 13 bases between the two ends. Germline V gene lookup returns CDR1 GTSNPN and CDR2 SVGIG (reference sequence). CDR3 in DNA: TGTGCCTGGAGTGTACCACAGGGAGGGGAAAAACTGTTTTTT. Its protein is CAWSVPQGGEKLFF.

In this sample, this clone turned up a few times. This chain uses TRBV5-1 with TRBJ2-3, with 9 bases fitting TRBD2. The germline V gene has CDR1 SGHRS and CDR2 YFSETQ. The CDR3 covers 17 residues. V shed 1 base and J 7 bases; nucleotides not matched to a gene: 13. The CDR3 loop is CASSLRVLGSGGNTQYF. The DNA for the CDR3 is TGCGCCAGCAGCTTGAGGGTGTTGGGGAGCGGGGGGAATACGCAGTATTTT.

The J gene is TRBJ2-3, the V gene TRBV11-2; no clear D gene. The ends were cut back, 1 base at V and 0 bases at J, with 11 bases in the middle. From germline, CDR1 is SGHAT and CDR2 FQNNGV. This CDR3 contains 16 residues. CDR3 protein: CASSLGLGSSTDTQYF. The CDR3 DNA reads as TGTGCCAGCAGCTTAGGCCTGGGATCTAGCACAGATACGCAGTATTTT.

V usage is TRBV7-9 and J usage is TRBJ2-4; no clear D gene. Trimming removed 3 bases at V and 0 bases at J, with 9 bases between. Germline V gives CDR1 SEHNR, CDR2 FQNEAQ (reference sequence). CDR3 length equals 15 residues. The CDR3 nucleotides are TGTGCCAGCAGCTTGAGCCTATTAGCCAAAAACATTCAGTACTTC. It encodes CASSLSLLAKNIQYF.

This clone was recorded once. The chain employs TRBV21-1 and TRBJ1-2; the DNA was not compared with TRBD1, the D call given in the table. TRBV21-1 is noted as a pseudogene. The CDR3 runs 17 residues. The CDR3 coding sequence is TGTGCCAGCAGCAAAGGGGCCCTCCAAAAGCCCATCTATGGCTACACCTTC. It translates to CASSKGALQKPIYGYTF.

This chain links TRBV5-8 with TRBJ2-5, with D possibly TRBD1 on 6 matching bases. Looked up from germline, CDR1 is SGHTS and CDR2 is YDEGEE. The CDR3 has 15 residues. The V and J ends lost 2 bases and 0 bases respectively, with 11 bases between them. This CDR3 is CASSLGQTYQETQYF. The CDR3 nucleotides read TGTGCCAGCAGCTTAGGACAGACTTACCAAGAGACCCAGTACTTC.

J is TRBJ2-3 and V is TRBV9; D not resolved. Trimming cost V 3 bases and J 2 bases, with 13 bases left between them. This CDR3 has 15 residues. Germline CDR1 SGDLS, CDR2 YYNGEE. In DNA, the CDR3 is TGTGCCAGCAGCGACCGATATCGGACCACAGATACGCAGTATTTT. Translating it yields CASSDRYRTTDTQYF.

Concerning this clone: Other nucleotide sequences in the sample specify the same CDR3. The chain links TRBV2 to TRBJ2-3, with D unclear. Germline CDR1 is SNHLY and CDR2 is FYNNEI. Trimming shortened V by 7 bases and J by 4 bases, and 6 bases separated the two germline ends. There are 11 residues in the CDR3. The CDR3 coding sequence is TGTGCCAGCAACTTGGCAGATACGCAGTATTTT. Translating gives CASNLADTQYF.

The V call is TRBV5-4, the J call TRBJ1-2, with D possibly matching TRBD1 (6 bases). V dropped 0 bases and J dropped 5 bases, with 11 bases sitting between them. The CDR3 has 14 amino acids. Germline loops: CDR1 SGHNT, CDR2 YYREEE (reference sequence). CDR3 nucleotide sequence: TGTGCCAGCAGCTTGGACAGGGTGGAATATGGCTACACCTTC. Translating gives CASSLDRVEYGYTF.

V usage is TRBV7-2 and J usage is TRBJ2-2; D remains ambiguous. Germline CDR1 reads SGHTA; CDR2 reads FQGNSA. The CDR3 runs 14 residues. V gave up 5 bases and J gave up 8 bases, with 15 bases separating them. Here the CDR3 DNA reads TGTGCCAGCAGCCCCCTGGTCCGACAAGGGGAGCTGTTTTTT. It yields the protein CASSPLVRQGELFF.

The chain carries TRBV10-3 and TRBJ2-3; D might be TRBD2 (6 bases). The CDR3 length is 15 residues. Germline V CDR1 and CDR2: ENHRY, SYGVKD. Trimming removed 6 bases at V and 0 bases at J, with 13 bases between. CDR3 DNA sequence: TGTGCCATCAGCCTCGGCGGGGATAGCACAGATACGCAGTATTTT. It encodes CAISLGGDSTDTQYF.

This chain links TRBV6-4 with TRBJ2-3, with 11 bases fitting TRBD1. This CDR3 spans 15 amino acids. The V and J ends lost 6 bases and 0 bases, in that order; junction bases with no gene match: 2. In germline, CDR1 is MRHNA, CDR2 SNTAGT. Written as DNA, the CDR3 is TGTGCCAGCAGCCGGGACAGGGGGAGCACAGATACGCAGTATTTT. The encoded protein is CASSRDRGSTDTQYF.

The chain's CDR3 is CASSLDTRYEQYF. Here the CDR3 DNA reads TGCGCCAGCAGCTTGGACACCCGGTACGAGCAGTACTTC. The genes are TRBV5-1 and TRBJ2-7; D is unclear. V lost 0 bases and J lost 4, with 8 bases in between. Germline loops: CDR1 SGHRS, CDR2 YFSETQ. The CDR3 covers 13 residues.

This clone has a handful of counts. The J gene is TRBJ2-5, the V gene TRBV12-5, with TRBD2 matching 8 bases. The CDR3 is 15 amino acids. CDR1 LGHNT and CDR2 FRNRAP come from the germline V gene. Trimming removed 3 bases from V and 7 bases from J; junction bases left unmatched: 10. CDR3 in amino acids: CASGFFSGTFGTQYF. The CDR3 DNA sequence: TGTGCTAGTGGTTTCTTTAGCGGGACATTTGGGACCCAGTACTTC. The entire variable domain, with the rest obtained from reference TRBV12-5 and TRBJ2-5, is as follows: DARVTQTPRHKVTEMGQEVTMRCQPILGHNTVFWYRQTMMQGLELLAYFRNRAPLDDSGMPKDRFSAEMPDATLATLKIQPSEPRDSAVYFCASGFFSGTFGTQYFGPGTRLLVL.

This rearrangement joins TRBV11-2 to TRBJ1-1, with D unclear. The V and J ends lost 2 bases and 0 bases respectively, with 13 bases between them. Per the germline V gene, CDR1 is SGHAT and CDR2 is FQNNGV. The CDR3 runs to 16 residues. In DNA, the CDR3 is TGTGCCAGCAGCTTATCCTCTCGCATACTGAACACTGAAGCTTTCTTT. Its translation: CASSLSSRILNTEAFF.

This rearrangement joins TRBV6-5 to TRBJ1-3; 7 nucleotides agree with TRBD1. After removal of 3 bases from V and 2 bases from J, the junction contained 4 bases not matched to a gene. Germline-derived CDR1 and CDR2 are MNHEY and SVGAGI. CDR3 size: 15 residues. CDR3 nucleotide sequence: TGTGCCAGCAGTTATAACAGGGGTGCTGGAAACACCATATATTTT. This gives the protein CASSYNRGAGNTIYF.

The chain links TRBV9 to TRBJ2-7, with TRBD1 identical over 9 bases. The CDR3 loop spans 14 amino acids. V shed 4 bases and J 4 bases; nucleotides not matched to a gene: 6. CDR1 is SGDLS, CDR2 YYNGEE, per germline. The CDR3 region has the DNA TGTGCCAGCAGCTTGGGACAGGGTCGATACGAGCAGTACTTC. It codes for CASSLGQGRYEQYF.

The genes are TRBV5-1 and TRBJ2-5, with D hard to call. The CDR3 runs 15 residues. Between the trimmed V and J ends, which lost 2 bases and 5 bases, there was a span of 16 bases. Germline CDR1 SGHRS, CDR2 YFSETQ. The CDR3 loop reads CASSFSGRGVETQYF. The DNA of the CDR3 is TGCGCCAGCAGCTTTTCCGGTCGTGGGGTGGAGACCCAGTACTTC.

The rearrangement links TRBV15 to TRBJ1-1; no clear D gene. Germline V gene sequence: CDR1 LNHNV, CDR2 YYDKDF (reference sequence). The CDR3 loop spans 12 amino acids. V was cut by 0 bases and J by 8 bases, with 7 bases left in between. The CDR3 DNA follows: TGTGCCACCAGCAGAGATCGGTTGGAAGCTTTCTTT. It encodes CATSRDRLEAFF. Based on the CDR3 plus reference TRBV15 and TRBJ1-1, the full variable domain is DAMVIQNPRYQVTQFGKPVTLSCSQTLNHNVMYWYQQKSSQAPKLLFHYYDKDFNNEADTPDNFQSRRPNTSFCFLDIRSPGLGDTAMYLCATSRDRLEAFFGQGTRLTVV.

This clone showed up just a few times. The chain couples TRBV7-2 to TRBJ1-3; perhaps TRBD1 as D (6 bases). The CDR3 loop spans 15 amino acids. V shed 4 bases and J shed 0 bases, with 10 bases lying between them. From germline, CDR1 is SGHTA and CDR2 FQGNSA. The DNA of the CDR3 is TGTGCCAGCAGCTCGTTCAGGGGCTCTGGAAACACCATATATTTT. It codes for CASSSFRGSGNTIYF.

V gene TRBV7-2 combines with J gene TRBJ1-1; the match to TRBD1 covers 8 bases. The J segment lost 1 base and the V segment lost 2 bases, leaving 6 bases of the junction unmatched. CDR1 is SGHTA, CDR2 FQGNSA, per germline. The CDR3 covers 16 residues. CDR3 nucleotides: TGTGCCAGCAGCTTATCAGGGGGCGGTTGGAACACTGAAGCTTTCTTT. Amino acid sequence: CASSLSGGGWNTEAFF.

The rearrangement uses TRBV7-9 and TRBJ2-5; 9 positions match TRBD2. Germline trimming cut 3 bases from V and 5 bases from J; bases unmatched to any gene: 13. The CDR3 contains 17 residues. The germline V gene has CDR1 SEHNR and CDR2 FQNEAQ (reference sequence). This chain's CDR3 is CASSFGFSSGTIETQYF. CDR3 DNA: TGTGCCAGCAGCTTTGGTTTTTCTAGCGGGACGATTGAGACCCAGTACTTC. Full variable domain (missing parts from reference TRBV7-9 and TRBJ2-5): DTGVSQNPRHKITKRGQNVTFRCDPISEHNRLYWYRQTLGQGPEFLTYFQNEAQLEKSRLLSDRFSAERPKGSFSTLEIQRTEQGDSAMYLCASSFGFSSGTIETQYFGPGTRLLVL.